These 15 T cell receptor beta chains share one sample of origin, sequenced in a study of blood T cells in healthy people across ages (dated by TCRdb to the mid-2010s). Library creation used 5' RACE. TCRdb records Illumina HiSeq 2500 as the sequencer. A second about 7 to 12 cycle PCR used a sample-barcoded 5' primer and a J-beta primer mix. Through fastp at Q25 and MiXCR, TCRdb rebuilt clones from the public reads, retaining in-frame beta chains. Identical CDR3 protein sequences are pooled into one entry, listed with their most common genes and DNA. The sample records 1,500,000 or so distinct CDR3 sequences, roughly 64% of which are singletons. The ten most abundant clones make up roughly 7% of the sample. Sequencing was done on a sample of blood. All receptors come from a man aged 18 to 35 in good health.

The chain uses TRBV5-1 and TRBJ2-3; 12 positions agree with TRBD2. The CDR3 is made up of 16 amino acids. The V gene's germline CDR1 is SGHRS and CDR2 YFSETQ. J lost 3 bases, V lost 1 base, and 3 bases had no gene match. In DNA form, the CDR3 reads TGCGCCAGCAGCTTGCGGACTAGCGGGAAAACAGATACGCAGTATTTT. Its protein product is CASSLRTSGKTDTQYF.

Points on this clonotype: Sequence at one end of the junction differs from germline and may be a read error. The genes are TRBV30 and TRBJ2-1; perhaps TRBD2 as D (5 bases). The CDR3 consists of 11 residues. Germline loops: CDR1 GTSNPN, CDR2 SVGIG (reference sequence). The DNA for the CDR3 is TGTGCCGGGAGTGATTACAATGAGCAGTTCTTC. Translation gives CAGSDYNEQFF.

The chain links TRBV2 to TRBJ1-6, with unresolved D. Germline V gives CDR1 SNHLY, CDR2 FYNNEI. CDR3 length equals 12 residues. The V and J ends lost 8 bases and 7 bases respectively, with 9 bases between them. CDR3 amino acids: CASLSMNSPLHF. In DNA, the CDR3 is TGTGCCAGCCTCAGTATGAATTCACCCCTCCACTTT.

CDR3 in amino acids: CASSDTDEETQYF. The CDR3 coding sequence is TGTGCCAGCAGTGACACGGATGAAGAGACCCAGTACTTC. The chain combines TRBV6-1 with TRBJ2-7, with D unclear. With the DNA end fitting TRBJ2-5 better, the J assignment may be wrong. Germline loops: CDR1 MNHNS, CDR2 SASEGT. This CDR3 region has 13 residues.

The chain links TRBV12-3 or TRBV12-4 to TRBJ1-2, with a weak D call TRBD1 (5 bases). Trimming left V 1 base short and J 3 bases short, with 15 bases between. The CDR3 extends over 16 amino acids. The CDR3 region is CASSLGQWVGDYGYTF. The CDR3 coding sequence is TGTGCCAGCAGTTTAGGTCAATGGGTGGGGGACTATGGCTACACCTTC.

V and J are TRBV6-1 and TRBJ2-1, with 7 bases lining up with TRBD2. CDR1 and CDR2 (germline): MNHNS, SASEGT. The CDR3 is made up of 15 amino acids. V shed 1 base and J 4 bases; nucleotides not matched to a gene: 4. CDR3 sequence: CASSEGGGEYNEQFF. Written as DNA, the CDR3 is TGTGCCAGCAGTGAAGGTGGGGGGGAGTACAATGAGCAGTTCTTC.

The J gene is TRBJ2-7, the V gene TRBV10-3, with 13 bases that match TRBD2. Per germline, CDR1 ENHRY and CDR2 SYGVKD. The CDR3 sequence is 17 residues long. V was clipped by 3 bases and J by 1 base; unmatched bases: 6. The CDR3 loop is CAISERTSGRESYEQYF. The DNA for the CDR3 is TGTGCCATCAGTGAAAGGACTAGCGGGAGAGAGTCCTACGAGCAGTACTTC.

The CDR3, as DNA: TGTGCCAGCAGTGTAGGGGGCGGTTACGCAGATACGCAGTATTTT. It specifies CASSVGGGYADTQYF. The rearrangement links TRBV6-4 to TRBJ2-3; the match to TRBD1 covers 7 bases. Germline CDR1 is MRHNA and CDR2 is SNTAGT. This CDR3 has 15 residues. V lost 4 bases, J lost 4 bases, and 8 bases stayed unmatched.

This clonotype was observed a handful of times. V gene TRBV12-3 or TRBV12-4 combines with J gene TRBJ1-2; tentative D call: TRBD1 (5 bases). There are 13 residues in the CDR3. V lost 3 bases and J lost 4, with 9 bases in between. CDR3 DNA: TGTGCCAGCAGTTTGGCCAGGGCCTATGGCTACACCTTC. Protein product: CASSLARAYGYTF.

This sequence joins TRBV6-1 and TRBJ2-5; TRBD1 matches 7 bases. V lost 5 bases to trimming and J lost 7 bases; unmatched junction nucleotides: 13. The germline V gene encodes CDR1 MNHNS and CDR2 SASEGT. This CDR3 is 15 amino acids long. The CDR3 coding sequence is TGTGCCAGCAGTCGGGGACAGATCTTTAATACGACCCAGTACTTC. Its protein is CASSRGQIFNTTQYF.

The chain recombines TRBV12-3 or TRBV12-4 with TRBJ2-5; TRBD2 matches 9 bases. The CDR3 length is 15 residues. The junction had 13 bases not matched to a gene; V was cut back by 3 bases and J by 11 bases. For the CDR3, the DNA is TGTGCCAGCAGTTTTCGATCGGGACTAGCCGAGAGGCAGTACTTC. The encoded protein is CASSFRSGLAERQYF.

V is TRBV2 and J is TRBJ2-2, with D perhaps TRBD1 (6 bases). CDR1 and CDR2 from the germline V gene are SNHLY and FYNNEI. The CDR3 has 16 amino acids. V lost 3 bases and J lost 0, with 11 bases in between. CDR3 loop: CASSDGGQTNTGELFF. The CDR3 region has the DNA TGTGCCAGCAGTGATGGGGGACAAACGAACACCGGGGAGCTGTTTTTT.

Comment on this clonotype: A read error may account for a junction end that differs from germline. The genes are TRBV5-1 and TRBJ2-1; D is perhaps TRBD1 (6 bases). Germline CDR1 is SGHRS and CDR2 is YFSETQ. The CDR3 runs to 16 residues. CDR3 in amino acids: CANSFGQQLSYNEQFF. CDR3 coding DNA: TGCGCCAACAGCTTCGGACAGCAACTTTCCTACAATGAGCAGTTCTTC.

V and J are TRBV7-2 and TRBJ2-1, with 9 bases fitting TRBD2. V shed 1 base, J shed 6 bases, and the junction held 7 bases outside the gene matches. Germline lookup yields CDR1 SGHTA and CDR2 FQGNSA. The CDR3 contains 16 residues. The CDR3: CASSLGGLARANEQFF. CDR3 DNA sequence: TGTGCCAGCAGCTTAGGGGGACTAGCAAGGGCCAATGAGCAGTTCTTC.

The chain uses TRBV25-1 and TRBJ2-7; D not certain. V shed 1 base and J shed 2 bases, with 12 bases lying between them. Germline assignment: CDR1 MGHDK and CDR2 SYGVNS. This CDR3 has 15 residues. CDR3 in DNA: TGTGCCAGCAGTGAATCTCGTCTCCTTACCTACGAGCAGTACTTC. This sequence encodes CASSESRLLTYEQYF.